The T cell receptor beta chain described here comes from a study of response to subunit inactivated influenza vaccine. TCRdb re-analysed the RT-PCR reads in MiXCR, keeping a single row per CDR3 protein. There are around 650,000 distinct CDR3 sequences in the sample; about a sixth occur only once, and roughly 11% lies in the top ten. Note on this clonotype: What it binds is unknown.

The CDR3 is made up of 16 amino acids. Per the germline V gene, CDR1 is MNHNS and CDR2 is SASEGT. Trimming took 5 bases from V and 7 from J; bases not matched to a gene: 12. Study conclusions and caveats: That few new T cells are recruited by each seasonal influenza vaccination was the authors' suggestion.

This TCR came from a man aged 50-60 years who received an inactivated influenza vaccine. Sequenced here: PBMCs from blood, sampled 11 to 12 days after vaccination. The gene calls are TRBV6-1 and TRBJ2-1; 9 nucleotides agree with TRBD1. CDR3 bases: TGTGCCAGCAGTCCCCGGGACAGGGAGCGTGGGAATGAGCAGTTCTTC. This gives the protein CASSPRDRERGNEQFF.